These 23 T cell receptor beta chains originate from one sample sequenced in a study of T and B cells in COVID-19 patients. Multiplex PCR with BIOMED2 TRB-A/B primer pools amplified TRB rearrangements. TCRdb ran MiXCR on the multiplex PCR reads and lists one entry per CDR3 protein. The table has about 4,100 distinct CDR3 sequences, about a quarter seen once; the top ten hold roughly 45%. Blood genomic DNA input for TRB amplification was about 240-550 ng. The sample consisted of blood. Receptors were obtained from a human donor with active COVID-19. The donor label of this sample is uncertain.

By share, this clonotype counts as medium-sized (0.01 to 0.1%). The chain uses TRBV6-6 and TRBJ2-1; D is perhaps TRBD1 or TRBD2 (5 bases each). Trimming shortened V by 2 bases and J by 4 bases, and 12 bases separated the two germline ends. This CDR3 is built from 15 residues. CDR1 MNHNY and CDR2 SVGAGI come from the germline V gene (reference sequence). The DNA of the CDR3 is TGTGCCAGCAGTTACGGGGGAACCAATTACAATGAGCAGTTCTTC. Protein: CASSYGGTNYNEQFF.

This clonotype was counted only a few times. The genes are TRBV5-8 and TRBJ2-3; the match to TRBD2 covers 11 bases. Germline values: CDR1 SGHTS, CDR2 YDEGEE. The J segment lost 2 bases and the V segment lost 4 bases, leaving 6 bases of the junction unmatched. The CDR3 has 16 residues. CDR3 region: CASSLGTSGYTDTQYF. CDR3 DNA sequence: TGTGCCAGCAGCCTCGGGACTAGCGGTTACACAGATACGCAGTATTTT. Full variable domain (outside the CDR3, taken from reference TRBV5-8 and TRBJ2-3): EAGVTQSPTHLIKTRGQQATLRCSPISGHTSVYWYQQALGLGLQFLLWYDEGEERNRGNFPPRFSGRQFPNYSSELNVNALELEDSALYLCASSLGTSGYTDTQYFGPGTRLTVL.

This clonotype is categorized as medium-sized. This chain joins TRBV12-3 or TRBV12-4 and TRBJ2-1; D not resolved. This CDR3 is built from 15 residues. V was pared by 7 bases and J by 5 bases, with 18 bases between. The DNA for the CDR3 is TGTGCCAGCACCATTCGGTCTACCAATAACAATGAGCAGTTCTTC. This encodes CASTIRSTNNNEQFF.

On this clonotype: Just one base apart from a much larger clone, this may be a read error. The chain employs TRBV27 and TRBJ2-7; D not certain. This CDR3 contains 13 residues. V gave up 6 bases and J gave up 4 bases, with 13 bases separating them. In germline, CDR1 is MNHEY, CDR2 SMNVEV (reference sequence). The CDR3 is CASSSTVEYEQYF. CDR3 nucleotide sequence: TGTGCCAGCAGCTCTACGGTGGAGTACGAGCAGTACTTC.

This chain connects TRBV7-9 to TRBJ2-1, with D uncertain. The V and J ends lost 0 bases and 12 bases respectively, with 15 bases between them. In germline, CDR1 is SEHNR, CDR2 FQNEAQ (reference sequence). CDR3 length equals 14 residues. For the CDR3, the DNA is TGTGCCAGCAGCTTAGCGGAGACACCCGGTGGGCAGTTCTTC. This gives the protein CASSLAETPGGQFF.

A few counts support this clonotype. The chain has TRBV2 and TRBJ2-7; 10 bases align to TRBD1. The V segment lost 3 bases and the J segment 3 bases; nucleotides outside the gene matches: 5. The CDR3 is 15 amino acids. The germline CDR1 and CDR2 sequences are SNHLY and FYNNEI. The CDR3 bases are TGTGCCAGCAGTGAGGGACAGGGGAGCAGCTACGAGCAGTACTTC. Its translation: CASSEGQGSSYEQYF.

The chain joins TRBV7-9 to TRBJ1-3, with D unresolved. The V gene's germline CDR1 is SEHNR and CDR2 FQNEAQ (reference sequence). This CDR3 region has 19 residues. Trimming removed 2 bases at V and 7 bases at J, with 27 bases between. The CDR3, as DNA: TGTGCCAGCAGCTTACTGAGTTACAATCGAGGATGGAGTTTGAACACCATATATTTT. The encoded protein is CASSLLSYNRGWSLNTIYF.

The CDR3 DNA follows: TGCAGTGCTAGAGACCCGGGGACCACTGAAGCTTTCTTT. It specifies CSARDPGTTEAFF. The chain recombines TRBV20-1 with TRBJ1-1; D possibly corresponds to TRBD1 (5 bases). The CDR3 has 13 residues. Germline loops: CDR1 DFQATT, CDR2 SNEGSKA (reference sequence). Trimming shortened V by 0 bases and J by 4 bases, and 9 bases separated the two germline ends.

This clonotype is termed medium-sized. V gene TRBV18 combines with J gene TRBJ1-4, with 9 bases that match TRBD1. This CDR3 spans 16 amino acids. The germline CDR1 and CDR2 sequences are KGHSH and LQKENI. Trimming took 6 bases from V and 7 from J; bases not matched to a gene: 12. CDR3 DNA sequence: TGTGCCAGCTCCCAGAACAGGGGGCTCGAGAGTGAAAAACTGTTTTTT. This encodes CASSQNRGLESEKLFF. Variable domain in full (rest from reference TRBV18 and TRBJ1-4): NAGVMQNPRHLVRRRGQEARLRCSPMKGHSHVYWYRQLPEEGLKFMVYLQKENIIDESGMPKERFSAEFPKEGPSILRIQQVVRGDSAAYFCASSQNRGLESEKLFFGSGTQLSVL.

This clonotype qualifies as medium-sized. The chain employs TRBV15 and TRBJ1-1; no reliable D call. V lost 0 bases, J lost 11 bases, and 13 bases lay in between. The V gene's germline CDR1 is LNHNV and CDR2 YYDKDF (reference sequence). The CDR3 has 13 amino acids. The CDR3 region has the DNA TGTGCCACCAGCAGAGATCCGACAAGGACGGCTTTCTTT. Translating it yields CATSRDPTRTAFF. The full variable domain, with the rest looked up from reference TRBV15 and TRBJ1-1, is DAMVIQNPRYQVTQFGKPVTLSCSQTLNHNVMYWYQQKSSQAPKLLFHYYDKDFNNEADTPDNFQSRRPNTSFCFLDIRSPGLGDTAMYLCATSRDPTRTAFFGQGTRLTVV.

This chain connects TRBV6-5 to TRBJ1-2; 12 nucleotides align to TRBD1. Germline V gene data show CDR1 as MNHEY and CDR2 as SVGAGI. This CDR3 spans 17 amino acids. Unmatched junction bases numbered 13, after V lost 4 bases and J lost 7 bases. The CDR3, as DNA: TGTGCCAGCAGTTGGGACAGGGGGCTAAAGAAAGGTCGTGGCTACACCTTC. It translates to CASSWDRGLKKGRGYTF.

The chain has TRBV5-1 and TRBJ1-1; 7 nucleotides line up with TRBD1. The CDR3 runs to 19 residues. V lost 4 bases, J lost 0 bases, and 18 bases stayed unmatched. Germline-derived CDR1 and CDR2 are SGHRS and YFSETQ. The CDR3 protein is CASSPGTAPGGFMNTEAFF. CDR3 bases: TGCGCCAGCAGCCCGGGGACAGCCCCTGGGGGGTTTATGAACACTGAAGCTTTCTTT.

At least ten counts were recorded for this clonotype. This chain connects TRBV10-3 to TRBJ2-5, with TRBD2 identical over 8 bases. The CDR3 has 15 amino acids. Germline V gene data show CDR1 as ENHRY and CDR2 as SYGVKD. Trimming removed 0 bases from V and 4 bases from J; junction bases left unmatched: 4. CDR3 in DNA: TGTGCCATCAGTGAGTCAGCGGGGGCTCTAGAGACCCAGTACTTC. Translating gives CAISESAGALETQYF.

This clonotype has more than one count but fewer than ten. J is TRBJ2-7 and V is TRBV12-3 or TRBV12-4; 8 nucleotides match TRBD1. The junction had 8 bases not matched to a gene; V was cut back by 1 base and J by 9 bases. The CDR3 loop spans 14 amino acids. CDR3 amino acids: CASSLVQGAQGQYF. As DNA, the CDR3 is TGTGCCAGCAGTTTAGTTCAGGGGGCGCAAGGGCAGTACTTC.

J is TRBJ1-3 and V is TRBV7-9; tentatively, D is TRBD1 (5 bases). CDR1 SEHNR and CDR2 FQNEAQ come from the germline V gene (reference sequence). V gave up 3 bases and J gave up 5 bases, with 14 bases separating them. This CDR3 is built from 15 residues. This chain's CDR3 is CASSFDPTGRNTIYF. The CDR3 nucleotides are TGTGCCAGCAGCTTCGACCCAACGGGGCGAAACACCATATATTTT. The full variable domain, with the rest looked up from reference TRBV7-9 and TRBJ1-3, is DTGVSQNPRHKITKRGQNVTFRCDPISEHNRLYWYRQTLGQGPEFLTYFQNEAQLEKSRLLSDRFSAERPKGSFSTLEIQRTEQGDSAMYLCASSFDPTGRNTIYFGEGSWLTVV.

This clonotype was seen more than once but under ten times. The chain carries TRBV5-4 and TRBJ1-1, with 7 positions matching TRBD1. From germline, CDR1 is SGHNT and CDR2 YYREEE (reference sequence). The CDR3 contains 15 residues. The V segment lost 0 bases and the J segment 4 bases; nucleotides outside the gene matches: 6. The DNA for the CDR3 is TGTGCCAGCAGCTTGGTGACAGGGTTAAGCACTGAAGCTTTCTTT. As protein: CASSLVTGLSTEAFF.

Sample share makes this clonotype medium-sized (0.01 to 0.1%). This chain uses TRBV18 with TRBJ2-3; 9 nucleotides match TRBD2. V lost 3 bases, J lost 5 bases, and 12 bases stayed unmatched. The CDR3 is made up of 17 amino acids. Germline CDR1 is KGHSH and CDR2 is LQKENI. CDR3 sequence (DNA): TGTGCCAGCTCACCTTCAGTGGAACTAGCGGGCTTAGATACGCAGTATTTT. This sequence encodes CASSPSVELAGLDTQYF.

The chain carries TRBV18 and TRBJ2-7, with 9 bases that match TRBD1. Germline CDR1 reads KGHSH; CDR2 reads LQKENI. V shed 1 base and J 0 bases; nucleotides not matched to a gene: 1. This CDR3 comprises 15 residues. The CDR3 nucleotides are TGTGCCAGCTCACCACGGGACAGGGCCTCCTACGAGCAGTACTTC. Amino acids: CASSPRDRASYEQYF.

The table lists this clonotype with a few counts. The genes are TRBV20-1 and TRBJ2-1, with 8 bases aligning to TRBD2. The CDR3 sequence is 14 residues long. Per the germline V gene, CDR1 is DFQATT and CDR2 is SNEGSKA (reference sequence). With 3 bases clipped from V and 9 bases from J, the junction kept 10 bases outside the gene matches. Here the CDR3 DNA reads TGCAGTGCTAGTAATGCGGGGGGCCTCCGTGAGCAGTTCTTC. It codes for CSASNAGGLREQFF.

In its sample, this clonotype ranks as medium-sized (0.01 to 0.1%). The V and J genes are TRBV6-1 and TRBJ2-1; 13 nucleotides line up with TRBD2. This CDR3 is 15 amino acids long. Germline assignment: CDR1 MNHNS and CDR2 SASEGT. V trimming: 1 base; J trimming: 6 bases; junction bases outside the gene matches: 0. The CDR3 coding sequence is TGTGCCAGCAGTGAAGGGACTAGCGGGGGCAATGAGCAGTTCTTC. Translating it yields CASSEGTSGGNEQFF.

This clonotype came up a few times. V gene TRBV11-2 combines with J gene TRBJ1-5; TRBD1 might be the D (6 bases). CDR1 and CDR2 (germline): SGHAT, FQNNGV. The CDR3 runs 19 residues. V lost 1 base and J 1 base, leaving 20 bases between the germline ends. As DNA, the CDR3 is TGTGCCAGCAGCTTAGGTTTCGGGTTTGGGGGCGGGAGCAATCAGCCCCAGCATTTT. Protein sequence: CASSLGFGFGGGSNQPQHF. Complete variable domain (other parts from reference TRBV11-2 and TRBJ1-5): EAGVAQSPRYKIIEKRQSVAFWCNPISGHATLYWYQQILGQGPKLLIQFQNNGVVDDSQLPKDRFSAERLKGVDSTLKIQPAKLEDSAVYLCASSLGFGFGGGSNQPQHFGDGTRLSIL.

This clonotype is medium-sized in the sample. The chain has TRBV19 and TRBJ2-3, with TRBD1 as a possible D gene (6 bases). The CDR3 runs to 16 residues. V lost 7 bases and J lost 0, with 17 bases in between. Per germline, CDR1 LNHDA and CDR2 SQIVND (reference sequence). CDR3: CASNKDSGASTDTQYF. In DNA form, the CDR3 reads TGTGCCAGTAATAAGGACAGCGGAGCTAGCACAGATACGCAGTATTTT.

By proportion, this clonotype is medium-sized (0.01 to 0.1%). This chain connects TRBV6-5 to TRBJ2-7; D is unclear. The germline CDR1 and CDR2 sequences are MNHEY and SVGAGI. V shed 6 bases and J shed 2 bases, with 8 bases lying between them. CDR3 length equals 12 residues. The CDR3 here is CASSGGAYEQYF. The DNA for the CDR3 is TGTGCCAGCAGCGGTGGGGCCTACGAGCAGTACTTC.